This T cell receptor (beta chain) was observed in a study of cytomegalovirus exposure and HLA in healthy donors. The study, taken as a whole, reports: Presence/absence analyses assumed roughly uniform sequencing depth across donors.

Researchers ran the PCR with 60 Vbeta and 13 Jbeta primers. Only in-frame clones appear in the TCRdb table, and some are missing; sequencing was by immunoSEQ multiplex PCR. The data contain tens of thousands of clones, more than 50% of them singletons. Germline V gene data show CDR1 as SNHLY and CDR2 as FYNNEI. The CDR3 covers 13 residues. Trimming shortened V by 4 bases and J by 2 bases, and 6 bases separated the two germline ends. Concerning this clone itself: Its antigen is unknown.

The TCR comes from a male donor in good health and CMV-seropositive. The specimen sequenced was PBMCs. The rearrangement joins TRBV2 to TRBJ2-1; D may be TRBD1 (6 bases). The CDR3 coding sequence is TGTGCCAGCAGTGGGGGGCCCTACAATGAGCAGTTCTTC. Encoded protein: CASSGGPYNEQFF.